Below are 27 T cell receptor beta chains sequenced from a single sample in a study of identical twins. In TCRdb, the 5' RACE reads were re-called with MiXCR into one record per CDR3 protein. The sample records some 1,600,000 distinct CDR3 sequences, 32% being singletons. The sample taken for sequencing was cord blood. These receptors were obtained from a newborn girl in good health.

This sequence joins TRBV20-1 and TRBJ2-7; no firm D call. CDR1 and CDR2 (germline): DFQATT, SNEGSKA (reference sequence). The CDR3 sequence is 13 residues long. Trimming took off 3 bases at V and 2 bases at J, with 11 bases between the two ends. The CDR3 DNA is TGCAGTGCTAGGATTCGTTCCCCCTACGAGCAGTACTTC. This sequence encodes CSARIRSPYEQYF.

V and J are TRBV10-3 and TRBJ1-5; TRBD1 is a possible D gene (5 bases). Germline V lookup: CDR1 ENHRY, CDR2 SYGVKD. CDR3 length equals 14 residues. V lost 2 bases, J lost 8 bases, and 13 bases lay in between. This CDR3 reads CAISEAGESKPQHF. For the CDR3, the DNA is TGTGCCATCAGTGAGGCGGGGGAAAGCAAGCCCCAGCATTTT.

The DNA for the CDR3 is TGTGCCAGCAGCCGGGACATCCTTCGCACAGATACGCAGTATTTT. This encodes CASSRDILRTDTQYF. This chain connects TRBV14 to TRBJ2-3; perhaps TRBD1 as D (6 bases). Germline-derived CDR1 and CDR2 are SGHDN and FVKESK. With 4 bases removed from V and 1 base from J, the gap between germline ends came to 12 bases. The CDR3 extends over 15 amino acids.

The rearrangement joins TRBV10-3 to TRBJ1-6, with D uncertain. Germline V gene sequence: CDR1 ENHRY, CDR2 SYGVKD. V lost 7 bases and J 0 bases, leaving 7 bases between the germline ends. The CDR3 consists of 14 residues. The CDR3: CAINNSSYNSPLHF. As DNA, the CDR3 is TGTGCCATCAACAACAGCTCCTATAATTCACCCCTCCACTTT.

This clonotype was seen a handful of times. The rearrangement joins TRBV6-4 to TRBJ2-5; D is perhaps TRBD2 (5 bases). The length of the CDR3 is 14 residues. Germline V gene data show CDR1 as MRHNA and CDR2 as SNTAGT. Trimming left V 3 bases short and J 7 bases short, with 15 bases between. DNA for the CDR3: TGTGCCAGCAGTGATAACGGGGTATTCGGGACCCAGTACTTC. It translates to CASSDNGVFGTQYF.

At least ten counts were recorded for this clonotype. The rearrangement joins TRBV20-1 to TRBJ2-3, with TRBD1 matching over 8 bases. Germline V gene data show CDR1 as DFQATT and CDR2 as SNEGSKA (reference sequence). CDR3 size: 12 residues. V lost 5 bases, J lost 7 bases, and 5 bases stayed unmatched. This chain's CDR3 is CSARQGRNTQYF. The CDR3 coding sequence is TGCAGTGCTCGACAGGGGAGGAATACGCAGTATTTT.

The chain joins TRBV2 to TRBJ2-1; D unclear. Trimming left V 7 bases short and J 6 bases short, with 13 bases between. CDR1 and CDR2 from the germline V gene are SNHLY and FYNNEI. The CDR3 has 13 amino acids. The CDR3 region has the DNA TGTGCCAGCACACCCCAATTTGGCAATGAGCAGTTCTTC. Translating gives CASTPQFGNEQFF.

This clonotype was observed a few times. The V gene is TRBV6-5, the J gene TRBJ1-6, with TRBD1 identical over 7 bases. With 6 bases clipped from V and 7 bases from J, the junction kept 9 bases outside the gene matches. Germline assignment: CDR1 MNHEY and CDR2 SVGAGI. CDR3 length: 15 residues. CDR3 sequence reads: CASSQRQGGNSPLHF. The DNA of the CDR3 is TGTGCCAGCAGCCAGAGACAGGGAGGGAATTCACCCCTCCACTTT.

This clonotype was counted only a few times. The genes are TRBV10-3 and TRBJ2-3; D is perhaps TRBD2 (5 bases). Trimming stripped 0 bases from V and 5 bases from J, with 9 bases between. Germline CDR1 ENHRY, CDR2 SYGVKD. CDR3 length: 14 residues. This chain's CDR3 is CAISESSDVDTQYF. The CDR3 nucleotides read TGTGCCATCAGTGAGTCTAGCGATGTAGATACGCAGTATTTT.

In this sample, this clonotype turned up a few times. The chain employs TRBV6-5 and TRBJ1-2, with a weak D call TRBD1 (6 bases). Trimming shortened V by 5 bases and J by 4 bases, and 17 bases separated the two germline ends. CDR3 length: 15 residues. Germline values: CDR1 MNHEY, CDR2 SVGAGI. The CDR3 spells CASSMTYRAGYGYTF. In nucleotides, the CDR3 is TGTGCCAGCAGTATGACCTACAGGGCCGGCTATGGCTACACCTTC.

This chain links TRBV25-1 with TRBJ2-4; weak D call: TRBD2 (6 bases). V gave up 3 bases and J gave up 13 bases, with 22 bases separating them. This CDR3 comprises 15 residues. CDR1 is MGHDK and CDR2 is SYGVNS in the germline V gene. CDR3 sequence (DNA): TGTGCCAGCAGTGATCTAGGTCTAGCTAGACGGGAGCAGTACTTC. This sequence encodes CASSDLGLARREQYF.

DNA of the CDR3: TGTGCCATCAGTGCTCAGGGGGCCGGGAACACTGAAGCTTTCTTT. Translation gives CAISAQGAGNTEAFF. J is TRBJ1-1 and V is TRBV10-3; 8 positions match TRBD1. The CDR3 has 15 residues. The junction had 5 bases not matched to a gene; V was cut back by 4 bases and J by 1 base. Germline CDR1 ENHRY, CDR2 SYGVKD.

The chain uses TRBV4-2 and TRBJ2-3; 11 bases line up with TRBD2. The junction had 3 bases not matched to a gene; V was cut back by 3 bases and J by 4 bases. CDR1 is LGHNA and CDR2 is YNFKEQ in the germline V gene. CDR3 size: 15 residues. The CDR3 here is CASSHSGRASDTQYF. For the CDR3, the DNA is TGTGCCAGCAGCCATAGCGGGAGGGCCTCAGATACGCAGTATTTT.

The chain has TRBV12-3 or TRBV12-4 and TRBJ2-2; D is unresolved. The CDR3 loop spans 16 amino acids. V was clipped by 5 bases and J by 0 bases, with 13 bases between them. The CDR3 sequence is CASSLTFGANTGELFF. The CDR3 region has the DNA TGTGCCAGCAGTCTTACATTCGGAGCGAACACCGGGGAGCTGTTTTTT.

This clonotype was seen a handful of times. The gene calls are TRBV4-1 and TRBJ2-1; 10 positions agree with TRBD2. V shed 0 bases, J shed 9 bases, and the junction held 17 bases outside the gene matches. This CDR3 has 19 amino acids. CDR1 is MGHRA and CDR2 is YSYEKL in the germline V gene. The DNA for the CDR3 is TGCGCCAGCAGCCAAGATTACCGGGGGGGAGCGGGAGGGCCTCGTGAGCAGTTCTTC. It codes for CASSQDYRGGAGGPREQFF.

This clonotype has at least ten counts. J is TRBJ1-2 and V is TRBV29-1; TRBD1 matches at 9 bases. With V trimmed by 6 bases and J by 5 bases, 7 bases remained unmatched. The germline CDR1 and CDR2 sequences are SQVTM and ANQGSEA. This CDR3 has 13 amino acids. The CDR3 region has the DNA TGCAGCGTCGGGACAGGGTCGGGGTATGGCTACACCTTC. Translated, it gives CSVGTGSGYGYTF.

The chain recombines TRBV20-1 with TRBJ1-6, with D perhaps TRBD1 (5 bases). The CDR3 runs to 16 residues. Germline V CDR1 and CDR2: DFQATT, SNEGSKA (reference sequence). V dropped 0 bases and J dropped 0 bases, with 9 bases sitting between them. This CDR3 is CSARDLRGSYNSPLHF. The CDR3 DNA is TGCAGTGCTAGAGATCTGAGGGGCTCCTATAATTCACCCCTCCACTTT.

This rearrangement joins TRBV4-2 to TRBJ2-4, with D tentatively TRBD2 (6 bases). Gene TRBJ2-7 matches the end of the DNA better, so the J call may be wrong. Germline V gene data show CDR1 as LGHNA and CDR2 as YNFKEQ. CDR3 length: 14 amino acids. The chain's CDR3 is CASSQGRGEYEQYF. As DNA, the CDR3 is TGTGCCAGCAGCCAAGGGAGGGGTGAATACGAGCAGTACTTC.

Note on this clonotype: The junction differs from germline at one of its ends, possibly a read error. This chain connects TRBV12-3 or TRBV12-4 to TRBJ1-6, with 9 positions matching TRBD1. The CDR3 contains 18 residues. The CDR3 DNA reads TGTGCCAGCAGTTCAGCCGACAGGGGGGAGTCCTATAATTCACCCCCCCACTTT. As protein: CASSSADRGESYNSPPHF.

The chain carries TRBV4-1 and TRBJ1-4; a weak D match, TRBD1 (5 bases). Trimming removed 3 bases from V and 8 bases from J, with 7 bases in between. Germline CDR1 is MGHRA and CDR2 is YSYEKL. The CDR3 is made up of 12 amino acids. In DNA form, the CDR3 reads TGCGCCAGCAGCCACAGGGCGGAAAAACTGTTTTTT. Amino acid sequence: CASSHRAEKLFF.

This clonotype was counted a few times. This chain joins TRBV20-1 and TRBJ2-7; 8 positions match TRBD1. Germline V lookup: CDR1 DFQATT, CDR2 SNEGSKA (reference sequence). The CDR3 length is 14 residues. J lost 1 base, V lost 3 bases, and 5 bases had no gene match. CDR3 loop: CSASIGQGSYEQYF. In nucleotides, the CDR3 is TGCAGTGCTAGTATCGGACAGGGATCCTACGAGCAGTACTTC.

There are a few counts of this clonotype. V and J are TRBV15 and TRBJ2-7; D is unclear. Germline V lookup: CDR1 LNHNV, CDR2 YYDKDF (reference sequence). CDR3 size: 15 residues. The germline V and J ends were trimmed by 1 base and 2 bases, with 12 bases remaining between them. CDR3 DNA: TGTGCCACCAGCAGAGCGGGTCAAATGCCCTACGAGCAGTACTTC. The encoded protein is CATSRAGQMPYEQYF.

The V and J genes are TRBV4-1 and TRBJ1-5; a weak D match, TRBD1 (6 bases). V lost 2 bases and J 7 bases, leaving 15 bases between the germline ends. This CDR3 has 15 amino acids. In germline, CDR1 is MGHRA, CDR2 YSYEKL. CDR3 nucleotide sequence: TGCGCCAGCAGCCAATTGGACAGCCGCGCCCAGCCCCAGCATTTT. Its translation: CASSQLDSRAQPQHF.

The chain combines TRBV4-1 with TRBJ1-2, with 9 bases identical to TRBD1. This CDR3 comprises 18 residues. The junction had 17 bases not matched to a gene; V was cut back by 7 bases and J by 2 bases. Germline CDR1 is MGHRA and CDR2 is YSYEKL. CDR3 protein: CASNHFTGGGSANYGYTF. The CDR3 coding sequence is TGCGCCAGCAACCACTTTACAGGGGGCGGATCGGCGAACTATGGCTACACCTTC.

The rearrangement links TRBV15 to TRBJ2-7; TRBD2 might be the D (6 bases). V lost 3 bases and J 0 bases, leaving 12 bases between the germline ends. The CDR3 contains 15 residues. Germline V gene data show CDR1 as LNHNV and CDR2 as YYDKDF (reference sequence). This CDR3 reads CATSRDMGGSYEQYF. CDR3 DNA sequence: TGTGCCACCAGCAGGGACATGGGGGGCTCCTACGAGCAGTACTTC.

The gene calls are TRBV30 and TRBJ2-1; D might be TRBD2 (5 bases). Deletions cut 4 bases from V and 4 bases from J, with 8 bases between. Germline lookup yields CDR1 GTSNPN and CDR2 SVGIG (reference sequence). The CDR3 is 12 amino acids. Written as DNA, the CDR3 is TGTGCCTGGAACCTAGCTTACAATGAGCAGTTCTTC. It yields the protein CAWNLAYNEQFF.

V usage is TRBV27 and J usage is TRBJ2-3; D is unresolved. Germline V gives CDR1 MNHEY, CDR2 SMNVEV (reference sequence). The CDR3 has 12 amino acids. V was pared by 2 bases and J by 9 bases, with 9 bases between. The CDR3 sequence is CASSLGLGTQYF. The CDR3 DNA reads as TGTGCCAGCAGTTTAGGTCTGGGAACGCAGTATTTT.